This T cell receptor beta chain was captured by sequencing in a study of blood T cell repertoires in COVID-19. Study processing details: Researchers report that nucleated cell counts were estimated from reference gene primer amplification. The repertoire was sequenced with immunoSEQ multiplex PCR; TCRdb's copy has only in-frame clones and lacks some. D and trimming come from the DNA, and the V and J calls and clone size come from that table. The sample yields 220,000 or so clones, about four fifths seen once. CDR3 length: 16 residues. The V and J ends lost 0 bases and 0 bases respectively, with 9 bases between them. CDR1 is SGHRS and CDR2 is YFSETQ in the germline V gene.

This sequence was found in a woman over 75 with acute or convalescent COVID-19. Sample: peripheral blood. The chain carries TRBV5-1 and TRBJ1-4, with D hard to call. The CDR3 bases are TGCGCCAGCAGCTTGGGAACAGATACAACTAATGAAAAACTGTTTTTT. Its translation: CASSLGTDTTNEKLFF.